Following are 15 T cell receptor beta chains from one sample sequenced in a study of graft-versus-host responses after intestinal transplantation. These receptors' targets are unknown. Clones were read by immunoSEQ multiplex PCR, and TCRdb kept only the in-frame ones, dropping some. The sample comprises some 120,000 clones, around 94% of which are singletons, and less than 1.5% rests with the top ten. Sequencing was performed on unstimulated CD8+ T cells sorted from spleen or lymph node cells, taken before transplant. These receptors were obtained from a human donor who was the organ donor for an intestinal transplant.

The chain uses TRBV5-4 and TRBJ2-7; 8 bases map to TRBD1. Per the germline V gene, CDR1 is SGHNT and CDR2 is YYREEE (reference sequence). With 2 bases clipped from V and 5 bases from J, the junction kept 3 bases outside the gene matches. The CDR3 is made up of 13 amino acids. CDR3 residues: CASSFQGAHEQYF. CDR3 coding DNA: TGTGCCAGCAGCTTTCAGGGGGCCCACGAGCAGTACTTC.

The gene calls are TRBV19 and TRBJ1-5; TRBD1 might be the D (5 bases). V lost 7 bases to trimming and J lost 4 bases, with 14 bases between them. The CDR3 is 14 amino acids. The germline CDR1 and CDR2 sequences are LNHDA and SQIVND (reference sequence). The CDR3 bases are TGTGCCAGTACTGCTTCTGCAGGGAATCAGCCCCAGCATTTT. This codes for CASTASAGNQPQHF.

This sequence joins TRBV30 and TRBJ1-1, with D uncertain. Germline lookup yields CDR1 GTSNPN and CDR2 SVGIG (reference sequence). The V gene lost 2 bases and the J gene lost 0 bases, with 7 bases spanning the gap. The CDR3 runs 13 residues. CDR3: CAWSLAVNTEAFF. Written as DNA, the CDR3 is TGTGCCTGGAGTTTGGCGGTGAACACTGAAGCTTTCTTT.

This clone was picked up a small number of times. The chain joins TRBV30 to TRBJ2-1; 7 positions match TRBD2. The CDR3 consists of 11 residues. V shed 8 bases and J 5 bases; nucleotides not matched to a gene: 3. CDR1 and CDR2 from the germline V gene are GTSNPN and SVGIG (reference sequence). The CDR3, as DNA: TGTGCCCGAAGCGGGAACAATGAGCAGTTCTTC. Translating gives CARSGNNEQFF.

The chain recombines TRBV19 with TRBJ2-5, with 7 nucleotides matching TRBD1. In germline, CDR1 is LNHDA, CDR2 SQIVND (reference sequence). The CDR3 extends over 16 amino acids. Trimming removed 1 base from V and 5 bases from J; junction bases left unmatched: 10. The CDR3 here is CASSIAGRTGVETQYF. The DNA for the CDR3 is TGTGCCAGTAGTATAGCGGGCAGGACAGGTGTGGAGACCCAGTACTTC.

The genes are TRBV11-2 and TRBJ1-1; D unclear. V was clipped by 8 bases and J by 0 bases, with 13 bases between them. The germline V gene has CDR1 SGHAT and CDR2 FQNNGV. This CDR3 region has 14 residues. CDR3 nucleotides: TGTGCCAGCGACGATTATAGGATGAACACTGAAGCTTTCTTT. Protein: CASDDYRMNTEAFF.

The chain has TRBV5-6 and TRBJ2-1, with 8 bases matching TRBD2. The CDR3 has 17 residues. The junction had 5 bases not matched to a gene; V was cut back by 0 bases and J by 0 bases. Germline V gene lookup returns CDR1 SGHDT and CDR2 YYEEEE. DNA of the CDR3: TGTGCCAGCAGCTTGGTGACTAGCGCGAGCTCCTACAATGAGCAGTTCTTC. Its translation is CASSLVTSASSYNEQFF.

This clone was seen just once. V and J are TRBV9 and TRBJ2-5; 8 nucleotides agree with TRBD1. Losses at the gene ends were 3 bases for V and 2 bases for J; bases not matched to a gene: 6. The CDR3 has 15 residues. The germline V gene encodes CDR1 SGDLS and CDR2 YYNGEE. The CDR3 loop reads CASSAGQGRQETQYF. CDR3 in DNA: TGTGCCAGCAGCGCCGGACAGGGAAGGCAAGAGACCCAGTACTTC.

The chain joins TRBV9 to TRBJ2-3; 10 bases are a match to TRBD2. Germline-derived CDR1 and CDR2 are SGDLS and YYNGEE. The CDR3 extends over 17 amino acids. The J segment lost 2 bases and the V segment lost 3 bases, leaving 9 bases of the junction unmatched. CDR3 protein: CASSAPGLAAITDTQYF. The CDR3 bases are TGTGCCAGCAGCGCCCCTGGACTAGCGGCGATCACAGATACGCAGTATTTT.

The gene calls are TRBV19 and TRBJ1-5; 7 nucleotides line up with TRBD1. CDR3 size: 16 residues. Germline loops: CDR1 LNHDA, CDR2 SQIVND (reference sequence). With 7 bases clipped from V and 3 bases from J, the junction kept 12 bases outside the gene matches. CDR3 bases: TGTGCCAGTATCGCCCGACAGGGTCAACTCAATCAGCCCCAGCATTTT. Its translation is CASIARQGQLNQPQHF.

In this sample, this clone turned up a few times. The chain employs TRBV7-9 and TRBJ1-4; 10 nucleotides line up with TRBD1. J lost 8 bases, V lost 5 bases, and 5 bases had no gene match. Germline CDR1 and CDR2: SEHNR and FQNEAQ (reference sequence). The CDR3 runs to 14 residues. CDR3 sequence reads: CASSAGTGEEKLFF. CDR3 in DNA: TGTGCCAGCAGCGCCGGGACAGGGGAGGAAAAACTGTTTTTT.

The genes are TRBV7-9 and TRBJ2-7; possible D gene TRBD2, 5 bases. The V end was cut by 6 bases, the J end by 7 bases, with 28 bases between. Germline CDR1 is SEHNR and CDR2 is FQNEAQ (reference sequence). The CDR3 consists of 17 residues. The CDR3 region has the DNA TGTGCCAGCAGACCAACGTGGGCAGAGGGCGGCCCGGGGGAGCAGTACTTC. This gives the protein CASRPTWAEGGPGEQYF.

The CDR3 reads CASSLRERGEKLFF. The CDR3 bases are TGTGCCAGCAGTTTAAGGGAGCGCGGAGAAAAACTGTTTTTT. V is TRBV28 and J is TRBJ1-4; D gene ambiguous. Germline loops: CDR1 MDHEN, CDR2 SYDVKM. V lost 2 bases and J lost 8, with 12 bases in between. The CDR3 runs 14 residues.

This sequence joins TRBV25-1 and TRBJ2-7; 8 bases are a match to TRBD1. Trimming cost V 4 bases and J 5 bases; bases outside gene matches: 4. The V gene's germline CDR1 is MGHDK and CDR2 SYGVNS. The CDR3 runs 13 residues. DNA for the CDR3: TGTGCCAGCAGTGTGGGACAGGCGGACGAGCAGTACTTC. Protein sequence: CASSVGQADEQYF.

This clone was seen once. The chain links TRBV4-3 to TRBJ2-1; 10 bases map to TRBD2. Germline V gene data show CDR1 as LGHNA and CDR2 as YSLEER. The junction had 6 bases not matched to a gene; V was cut back by 1 base and J by 15 bases. The CDR3 extends over 13 amino acids. CDR3 coding DNA: TGCGCCAGCAGCCAAGCAGCGGGAGGGGTGCGGTTCTTC. Its translation: CASSQAAGGVRFF.